The 22 T cell receptor beta chains below all came from one sample that was sequenced in a study of T cells in localized non-small cell lung cancer. Sequenced by immunoSEQ multiplex PCR; TCRdb stores in-frame clones only, minus some. Of approximately 140,000 clones in the sample, 89% were seen once. Sequencing used peripheral blood, obtained before any cancer treatment. These receptors were collected from a female donor aged 60 or older with stage I lung adenocarcinoma.

The chain couples TRBV21-1 to TRBJ2-3. TRBV21-1 is a recognized pseudogene. The CDR3 runs to 16 residues. The CDR3 loop is CASSKLRDESTDTQYF. CDR3 coding DNA: TGTGCCAGCAGCAAACTACGGGACGAGTCCACAGATACGCAGTATTTT.

The V and J genes are TRBV6-5 and TRBJ2-7; D unresolved. Germline V gene data show CDR1 as MNHEY and CDR2 as SVGAGI. V was clipped by 7 bases and J by 4 bases, with 20 bases between them. This CDR3 is 15 amino acids long. CDR3 coding DNA: TGTGCCAGCATGGAGAATGGCGGAGTTTGGTACGAGCAGTACTTC. This encodes CASMENGGVWYEQYF.

V and J are TRBV5-6 and TRBJ1-4, with a tentative D call TRBD1 (5 bases). Trimming stripped 6 bases from V and 4 bases from J, with 10 bases between. Looked up from germline, CDR1 is SGHDT and CDR2 is YYEEEE. The CDR3 is 13 amino acids. CDR3 nucleotides: TGTGCCAGCACCCCGGGACTTAATGAAAAACTGTTTTTT. This codes for CASTPGLNEKLFF.

The chain couples TRBV5-1 to TRBJ2-2; D might be TRBD2 (6 bases). In germline, CDR1 is SGHRS, CDR2 YFSETQ. The CDR3 extends over 15 amino acids. The V end lost 3 bases, the J end lost 5 bases, and 14 bases lay between the germline ends. The CDR3 region has the DNA TGCGCCAGCAGCTCGGGACTTACGTTGACCGGGGAGCTGTTTTTT. Protein: CASSSGLTLTGELFF.

V usage is TRBV11-3 and J usage is TRBJ2-7, with D perhaps matching TRBD1 (6 bases). V was shortened by 2 bases and J by 0 bases, with 8 bases between the two germline ends. The CDR3 is made up of 14 amino acids. The germline CDR1 and CDR2 sequences are SGHNT and YENEEA. CDR3 sequence: CASSLRDNSYEQYF. Here the CDR3 DNA reads TGTGCCAGCAGCTTACGGGACAACTCCTACGAGCAGTACTTC.

This sequence joins TRBV5-5 and TRBJ2-1; D uncertain. Germline V gene lookup returns CDR1 SGHKS and CDR2 YYEKEE (reference sequence). V was shortened by 3 bases and J by 5 bases, with 18 bases between the two germline ends. CDR3 length: 16 amino acids. The CDR3 here is CASSSYGVSFDNEQFF. CDR3 nucleotides: TGTGCCAGCAGCTCTTATGGGGTTTCGTTCGACAATGAGCAGTTCTTC.

The chain carries TRBV5-6 and TRBJ1-2; D gene ambiguous. Germline lookup yields CDR1 SGHDT and CDR2 YYEEEE. V gave up 3 bases and J gave up 6 bases, with 12 bases separating them. The CDR3 spans 13 residues. CDR3 sequence (DNA): TGTGCCAGCAGCTGGTCGACAAGAGATGGCTACACCTTC. Amino acid sequence: CASSWSTRDGYTF.

J is TRBJ1-2 and V is TRBV25-1; 8 positions match TRBD1. This CDR3 has 15 amino acids. V lost 2 bases and J lost 5; bases outside the gene matches: 7. Germline V gene sequence: CDR1 MGHDK, CDR2 SYGVNS. Here the CDR3 DNA reads TGTGCCAGCAGTGAACTGGGACAGGTAACATATGGCTACACCTTC. Translation gives CASSELGQVTYGYTF.

The chain has TRBV4-2 and TRBJ2-5; perhaps TRBD2 as D (5 bases). The CDR3 is made up of 16 amino acids. V lost 5 bases and J 3 bases, leaving 19 bases between the germline ends. Germline CDR1 LGHNA, CDR2 YNFKEQ. CDR3 in DNA: TGTGCCAGCAGCTCGACTTCCACCGGGAACAAAGAGACCCAGTACTTC. Residues: CASSSTSTGNKETQYF.

This chain links TRBV5-4 with TRBJ1-2; tentative D call: TRBD1 (5 bases). V shed 3 bases and J shed 5 bases, with 17 bases lying between them. This CDR3 has 15 residues. The germline V gene encodes CDR1 SGHNT and CDR2 YYREEE (reference sequence). The CDR3 region is CASSWDGPRGYGYTF. The CDR3 DNA reads as TGTGCCAGCAGCTGGGACGGGCCAAGGGGATATGGCTACACCTTC.

This clone appeared a few times. This chain uses TRBV10-3 with TRBJ1-1; D might be TRBD1 (5 bases). The CDR3 length is 13 residues. Germline-derived CDR1 and CDR2 are ENHRY and SYGVKD. V lost 11 bases and J 3 bases, leaving 16 bases between the germline ends. The CDR3 DNA is TGTGCCGGCAGGGTGACCAGGGACACTGAAGCTTTCTTT. Translation: CAGRVTRDTEAFF.

The V call is TRBV5-6, the J call TRBJ2-2, with TRBD1 matching over 9 bases. The CDR3 runs 16 residues. Germline CDR1 SGHDT, CDR2 YYEEEE. Trimming cost V 5 bases and J 8 bases; bases outside gene matches: 13. The CDR3 nucleotides read TGTGCCAGCAGTTCTGGGACAGGGAGTGTTTTTGGGGAGCTGTTTTTT. It encodes CASSSGTGSVFGELFF.

This chain connects TRBV6-1 to TRBJ2-4; 10 positions match TRBD2. The V and J ends lost 1 base and 4 bases, in that order; junction bases with no gene match: 7. Germline V gene data show CDR1 as MNHNS and CDR2 as SASEGT. This CDR3 is built from 17 residues. CDR3 nucleotide sequence: TGTGCCAGCAGTGAAGTGCTAGCGGGAGAACTAAAAAACATTCAGTACTTC. Its protein product is CASSEVLAGELKNIQYF.

V and J are TRBV19 and TRBJ2-3; 14 nucleotides match TRBD2. The CDR3 sequence is 17 residues long. Germline assignment: CDR1 LNHDA and CDR2 SQIVND (reference sequence). J lost 4 bases, V lost 5 bases, and 8 bases had no gene match. Here the CDR3 reads CASSPGTSGSPPDTQYF. CDR3 in DNA: TGTGCCAGTAGTCCTGGGACTAGCGGGAGTCCGCCAGATACGCAGTATTTT.

The chain couples TRBV27 to TRBJ2-5; 11 nucleotides line up with TRBD2. The CDR3 has 16 residues. The V gene's germline CDR1 is MNHEY and CDR2 SMNVEV (reference sequence). V lost 4 bases, J lost 2 bases, and 6 bases stayed unmatched. The CDR3 sequence is CASSYGLAGGQETQYF. DNA of the CDR3: TGTGCCAGCAGTTACGGCCTAGCGGGAGGTCAAGAGACCCAGTACTTC.

The V gene is TRBV15, the J gene TRBJ2-2; a weak D match, TRBD1 (5 bases). Germline V lookup: CDR1 LNHNV, CDR2 YYDKDF (reference sequence). CDR3 length: 17 amino acids. Trimming cost V 3 bases and J 1 base, with 15 bases left between them. CDR3 residues: CATSSPTGPKNTGELFF. DNA for the CDR3: TGTGCCACCAGCAGTCCCACAGGACCCAAGAACACCGGGGAGCTGTTTTTT.

The chain links TRBV6-6 to TRBJ1-2; TRBD1 might be the D (6 bases). Trimming removed 6 bases from V and 2 bases from J, with 10 bases in between. The germline CDR1 and CDR2 sequences are MNHNY and SVGAGI (reference sequence). The length of the CDR3 is 13 residues. CDR3 coding DNA: TGTGCCAGCAGCCTCGGACAGAACTATGGCTACACCTTC. Its protein product is CASSLGQNYGYTF.

This chain connects TRBV6-6 to TRBJ1-3, with a tentative D call TRBD1 (6 bases). In germline, CDR1 is MNHNY, CDR2 SVGAGI (reference sequence). The CDR3 runs to 15 residues. The germline V and J ends were trimmed by 5 bases and 0 bases, with 11 bases remaining between them. CDR3 amino acids: CASSRDRTSGNTIYF. In nucleotides, the CDR3 is TGTGCCAGCAGTCGTGACAGGACCTCTGGAAACACCATATATTTT.

The chain joins TRBV27 to TRBJ1-1; D is ambiguous. V was clipped by 2 bases and J by 0 bases, with 7 bases between them. Germline CDR1 is MNHEY and CDR2 is SMNVEV (reference sequence). There are 14 residues in the CDR3. The CDR3 DNA reads as TGTGCCAGCAGTTTAGCGGGAGTGAACACTGAAGCTTTCTTT. This encodes CASSLAGVNTEAFF.

V and J are TRBV5-1 and TRBJ2-7, with 10 bases lining up with TRBD1. This CDR3 region has 15 residues. Germline CDR1 is SGHRS and CDR2 is YFSETQ. Losses at the gene ends were 4 bases for V and 6 bases for J; bases not matched to a gene: 10. The CDR3 protein is CASSLSDRGVTEQYF. As DNA, the CDR3 is TGCGCCAGCAGCCTCTCGGACAGGGGGGTTACCGAGCAGTACTTC.

The J gene is TRBJ2-4, the V gene TRBV27, with D hard to call. V was shortened by 2 bases and J by 0 bases, with 11 bases between the two germline ends. Germline CDR1 MNHEY, CDR2 SMNVEV (reference sequence). This CDR3 has 16 amino acids. DNA for the CDR3: TGTGCCAGCAGTTTAACACTGGGAATAGCCAAAAACATTCAGTACTTC. It translates to CASSLTLGIAKNIQYF.

The V gene is TRBV6-4, the J gene TRBJ1-2; D gene unclear. The CDR3 runs 14 residues. CDR1 is MRHNA and CDR2 is SNTAGT in the germline V gene. The germline V and J ends were trimmed by 3 bases and 5 bases, with 13 bases remaining between them. The CDR3 region is CASSEKGQAYGYTF. As DNA, the CDR3 is TGTGCCAGCAGTGAGAAAGGGCAGGCTTATGGCTACACCTTC.